A single sample is the source of the 17 T cell receptor beta chains below, sequenced in a study of shared clonotypes between healthy human individuals. Data came from immunoSEQ multiplex PCR; TCRdb stores just in-frame clones and leaves some out. The repertoire holds approximately 2.1 million clones, with 80% to 95% as singletons. The specimen was naive CD4+ T cells from PBMCs. Subset of the sample: CD45RA+ positively selected. Every receptor here comes from a man between 18 and 29 years old in good health. Some clones in this sample may be carry-over from other donors' samples.

This chain links TRBV29-1 with TRBJ2-7; 9 bases are shared with TRBD2. V lost 7 bases, J lost 6 bases, and 10 bases stayed unmatched. The CDR3 totals 13 residues. The germline gives CDR1 SQVTM, CDR2 ANQGSEA. In DNA form, the CDR3 reads TGCAGCGCTGCCCCGGGACTAGCTTTCGAGCAGTACTTC. The encoded protein is CSAAPGLAFEQYF.

About this clone: In the same sample, other DNA sequences code for this CDR3. This chain links TRBV7-2 with TRBJ1-2, with 7 bases lining up with TRBD1. The ends lost 1 base at V and 0 bases at J; junction bases unmatched: 2. Germline V CDR1 and CDR2: SGHTA, FQGNSA. The CDR3 spans 15 residues. CDR3 nucleotides: TGTGCCAGCAGCTTAGTTCAGGGGGCTAACTATGGCTACACCTTC. It is translated as CASSLVQGANYGYTF.

The J gene is TRBJ2-3, the V gene TRBV29-1, with D tentatively TRBD1 (6 bases). Germline CDR1 and CDR2: SQVTM and ANQGSEA. V lost 6 bases, J lost 4 bases, and 11 bases lay in between. This CDR3 contains 12 residues. DNA of the CDR3: TGCAGCGTGCTTGGGGGCGCAGATACGCAGTATTTT. The encoded protein is CSVLGGADTQYF.

In this sample, this clone turned up once. The chain employs TRBV6-4 and TRBJ1-2, with D possibly matching TRBD1 (5 bases). Trimming cost V 5 bases and J 5 bases, with 18 bases left between them. CDR1 and CDR2 (germline): MRHNA, SNTAGT. This CDR3 spans 15 amino acids. The chain's CDR3 is CASSRGPSPPYGYTF. CDR3 in DNA: TGTGCCAGCAGTCGGGGCCCTTCCCCTCCTTATGGCTACACCTTC.

This clone was seen just once. This rearrangement joins TRBV12-2 to TRBJ2-7; TRBD2 was called by the table and not checked on the DNA. TRBV12-2 is listed as a pseudogene. The CDR3 loop spans 21 amino acids. CDR3 sequence reads: CASRLDEDIGTSGRDPYEQYF. In DNA form, the CDR3 reads TGTGCAAGTCGCTTAGACGAGGACATCGGAACTAGCGGGAGGGACCCCTACGAGCAGTACTTC.

The CDR3 protein is CASSLRPTGQPQHF. CDR3 DNA: TGTGCCAGCAGCTTAAGACCAACTGGACAGCCCCAGCATTTT. The chain is built from TRBV7-2 and TRBJ1-5; D is undetermined. The V end lost 2 bases, the J end lost 7 bases, and 12 bases lay between the germline ends. Germline CDR1 reads SGHTA; CDR2 reads FQGNSA. CDR3 length: 14 amino acids.

V and J are TRBV7-3 and TRBJ2-3, with 8 bases fitting TRBD2. This CDR3 has 17 amino acids. The germline V gene has CDR1 SGHTA and CDR2 FQGTGA. Trimming cost V 2 bases and J 7 bases; bases outside gene matches: 14. The CDR3 DNA reads as TGTGCCAGCAGCTTATCGGGAAGCGGGGGTCACTTGAATACGCAGTATTTT. This sequence encodes CASSLSGSGGHLNTQYF.

As concerns this clone: The sample has other DNA sequences that encode this CDR3 too. The chain joins TRBV6-6 to TRBJ1-1; possibly TRBD1 for D (5 bases). Per the germline V gene, CDR1 is MNHNY and CDR2 is SVGAGI (reference sequence). The CDR3 is made up of 14 amino acids. Trimming left V 7 bases short and J 7 bases short, with 19 bases between. Here the CDR3 DNA reads TGTGCCAGCACCCCCGGGGGGTGGGGGGATGAAGCTTTCTTT. Translated, it gives CASTPGGWGDEAFF.

The chain couples TRBV6-1 to TRBJ1-3; D is uncertain. This CDR3 has 13 amino acids. Trimming cost V 4 bases and J 2 bases, with 6 bases left between them. Germline V lookup: CDR1 MNHNS, CDR2 SASEGT. The CDR3 nucleotides read TGTGCCAGCAGTGTTGAGACTGGAAACACCATATATTTT. Protein product: CASSVETGNTIYF.

The chain employs TRBV5-1 and TRBJ2-1; 10 bases are a match to TRBD2. Per the germline V gene, CDR1 is SGHRS and CDR2 is YFSETQ. This CDR3 comprises 15 residues. V was pared by 5 bases and J by 5 bases, with 7 bases of the junction left unmatched. The CDR3 DNA sequence: TGCGCCAGCAGGGTACTAGCGGGATTAGACAATGAGCAGTTCTTC. Residues: CASRVLAGLDNEQFF.

The chain carries TRBV18 and TRBJ2-7, with D hard to call. The CDR3 runs 15 residues. CDR1 is KGHSH, CDR2 LQKENI, per germline. V gave up 2 bases and J gave up 3 bases, with 14 bases separating them. The CDR3 DNA follows: TGTGCCAGCTCACCAAGACTTGAACCAGTCTACGAGCAGTACTTC. Protein: CASSPRLEPVYEQYF.

Worth noting for this clone: The identical CDR3 is also encoded by other nucleotide sequences in the sample. This chain uses TRBV4-2 with TRBJ1-5; 9 bases map to TRBD1. The germline V gene encodes CDR1 LGHNA and CDR2 YNFKEQ. This CDR3 is built from 15 residues. V shed 1 base and J 7 bases; nucleotides not matched to a gene: 5. The CDR3 DNA reads as TGTGCCAGCAGCCAAGGGGACAGGGTGTTGCAGCCCCAGCATTTT. Amino acids: CASSQGDRVLQPQHF.

The chain carries TRBV19 and TRBJ2-3; D is ambiguous. The CDR3 runs 13 residues. CDR1 is LNHDA, CDR2 SQIVND, per germline (reference sequence). V lost 4 bases and J 3 bases, leaving 8 bases between the germline ends. For the CDR3, the DNA is TGTGCCAGTAGTAGCCCTAGTACAGATACGCAGTATTTT. Its protein product is CASSSPSTDTQYF.

The table lists this clone with a count of one. The chain joins TRBV6-6 to TRBJ2-4; perhaps TRBD1 as D (6 bases). The CDR3 covers 15 residues. V was trimmed by 5 bases and J by 6 bases, leaving 17 bases between them. Per germline, CDR1 MNHNY and CDR2 SVGAGI (reference sequence). CDR3 sequence (DNA): TGTGCCAGCAGTATAGAGGGACAAACGGTAAACATTCAGTACTTC. Amino acids: CASSIEGQTVNIQYF.

V and J are TRBV11-2 and TRBJ2-1, with TRBD2 matching over 10 bases. The CDR3 has 13 residues. The germline V gene encodes CDR1 SGHAT and CDR2 FQNNGV. The junction had 9 bases not matched to a gene; V was cut back by 7 bases and J by 12 bases. In nucleotides, the CDR3 is TGTGCCAGCAAACCTAGCGGGAGTGTTCGGCAGTTCTTC. Its translation: CASKPSGSVRQFF.

This clone was seen a single time. CDR3 residues: CASSLDGRLAGAHNEQFF. The DNA of the CDR3 is TGCGCCAGCAGCTTAGATGGCCGACTAGCGGGAGCCCACAATGAGCAGTTCTTC. J is TRBJ2-1 and V is TRBV5-1; the match to TRBD2 covers 12 bases. Per germline, CDR1 SGHRS and CDR2 YFSETQ. V shed 2 bases and J 5 bases; nucleotides not matched to a gene: 11. The CDR3 sequence is 18 residues long.

The chain employs TRBV6-5 and TRBJ2-1; D tentatively reads TRBD1 or TRBD2 (5 bases each). V was shortened by 5 bases and J by 3 bases, with 14 bases between the two germline ends. This CDR3 contains 15 residues. Per the germline V gene, CDR1 is MNHEY and CDR2 is SVGAGI. In nucleotides, the CDR3 is TGTGCCAGCAGTCCCCGGGACGGATTCTACAATGAGCAGTTCTTC. Translation: CASSPRDGFYNEQFF.